The 16 T cell receptor beta chains in this list originate from one sample, sequenced in a study of blood T cells in healthy people across ages. A second roughly 7 to 11 cycle PCR used barcoded and J-beta primers. MiXCR, applied by TCRdb to the 5' RACE reads, yields one record per CDR3 protein. Among around 800,000 distinct CDR3 sequences, roughly 50% were seen once, and the ten largest hold approximately 40%. Material: blood. All receptors come from a man older than 75 in good health.

The CDR3 nucleotides read TGTGCCAGCAGCCCAAGACAGGGAACTGATTATGGCTACACCTTC. This sequence encodes CASSPRQGTDYGYTF. The chain carries TRBV12-3 or TRBV12-4 and TRBJ1-2; 7 positions match TRBD1. The CDR3 consists of 15 residues. V trimming: 6 bases; J trimming: 5 bases; junction bases outside the gene matches: 12.

This rearrangement joins TRBV10-1 to TRBJ2-4, with a weak D call TRBD1 (5 bases). The DNA end favors TRBJ2-7, so the J call may be wrong. CDR1 is WNHNN and CDR2 is SYGVQD in the germline V gene (reference sequence). The CDR3 totals 12 residues. The CDR3 sequence: CASSDLGVEQYF. CDR3 sequence (DNA): TGCGCCAGCAGTGATCTAGGGGTCGAGCAGTACTTC.

In its sample, this clonotype was seen once. This chain links TRBV2 with TRBJ2-5; D is possibly TRBD2 (6 bases). V shed 3 bases and J shed 2 bases, with 13 bases lying between them. The V gene's germline CDR1 is SNHLY and CDR2 FYNNEI. The CDR3 is made up of 15 amino acids. CDR3 DNA: TGTGCCAGCAGTGAGGAGGCTAGCGTACAAGAGACCCAGTACTTC. It specifies CASSEEASVQETQYF.

This clonotype has a handful of counts. The V gene is TRBV7-2, the J gene TRBJ1-5; D remains unclear. Trimming left V 5 bases short and J 1 base short, with 9 bases between. The CDR3 spans 14 residues. Germline CDR1 SGHTA, CDR2 FQGNSA. The CDR3 nucleotides read TGTGCCAGCAGCACCGTGGTGAGCAATCAGCCCCAGCATTTT. This translates into CASSTVVSNQPQHF.

The genes are TRBV27 and TRBJ2-1, with 10 bases fitting TRBD2. CDR3 size: 14 residues. Trimming at V came to 6 bases and at J to 7 bases, leaving 6 bases not matched to a gene. Germline V gene data show CDR1 as MNHEY and CDR2 as SMNVEV (reference sequence). The CDR3 loop is CASRLAGVWNEQFF. In DNA form, the CDR3 reads TGTGCCAGCAGGCTAGCGGGAGTGTGGAATGAGCAGTTCTTC.

This clonotype was seen a handful of times. V is TRBV29-1 and J is TRBJ2-3; D not certain. Germline V lookup: CDR1 SQVTM, CDR2 ANQGSEA. This CDR3 comprises 13 residues. Trimming took 3 bases from V and 0 from J, leaving 7 bases between them. The CDR3 DNA reads as TGCAGCGTTGACACAGAAAGCACAGATACGCAGTATTTT. Its protein product is CSVDTESTDTQYF.

This chain uses TRBV4-2 with TRBJ2-3; no reliable D call. The germline V gene has CDR1 LGHNA and CDR2 YNFKEQ. V was cut by 0 bases and J by 0 bases, with 10 bases left in between. The CDR3 is made up of 16 amino acids. The CDR3 nucleotides are TGTGCCAGCAGCCAAGAGGTAACGGCCAGCACAGATACGCAGTATTTT. Amino acids: CASSQEVTASTDTQYF.

The gene calls are TRBV28 and TRBJ2-1, with D perhaps TRBD1 (5 bases). The CDR3 is made up of 12 amino acids. The germline CDR1 and CDR2 sequences are MDHEN and SYDVKM. Deletions cut 7 bases from V and 8 bases from J, with 12 bases between. This CDR3 is CASNRQTYEQFF. Here the CDR3 DNA reads TGTGCCAGCAACCGACAGACCTATGAGCAGTTCTTC.

The chain has TRBV7-9 and TRBJ2-3; a weak D match, TRBD2 (7 bases). CDR3 size: 14 residues. CDR1 and CDR2 from the germline V gene are SEHNR and FQNEAQ (reference sequence). V was clipped by 2 bases and J by 14 bases, with 20 bases between them. For the CDR3, the DNA is TGTGCCAGCAGCTTACGGGGGGACAACAGATACGCGTATTTT. As protein: CASSLRGDNRYAYF.

This sequence joins TRBV29-1 and TRBJ2-6, with TRBD2 as a possible D gene (5 bases). The CDR3 runs 14 residues. Trimming stripped 3 bases from V and 2 bases from J, with 8 bases between. Germline V gene lookup returns CDR1 SQVTM and CDR2 ANQGSEA. CDR3 sequence (DNA): TGCAGCGTTGACGGGGATGCTGGGGCCAACGTCCTGACTTTC. Amino acids: CSVDGDAGANVLTF. The full variable domain, completed using reference TRBV29-1 and TRBJ2-6, is SAVISQKPSRDICQRGTSLTIQCQVDSQVTMMFWYRQQPGQSLTLIATANQGSEATYESGFVIDKFPISRPNLTFSTLTVSNMSPEDSSIYLCSVDGDAGANVLTFGAGSRLTVL.

This clonotype was counted between two and nine times. V gene TRBV28 combines with J gene TRBJ2-7, with D uncertain. The germline V gene has CDR1 MDHEN and CDR2 SYDVKM. The length of the CDR3 is 11 residues. V shed 2 bases and J shed 4 bases, with 3 bases lying between them. The CDR3 DNA reads TGTGCCAGCAGTTTACAGTACGAGCAGTACTTC. Encoded protein: CASSLQYEQYF.

V and J are TRBV7-9 and TRBJ2-7; TRBD1 might be the D (6 bases). In germline, CDR1 is SEHNR, CDR2 FQNEAQ (reference sequence). Trimming stripped 1 base from V and 0 bases from J, with 10 bases between. CDR3 length: 15 residues. The CDR3 region is CASSLEGGPSYEQYF. DNA of the CDR3: TGTGCCAGCAGCTTAGAAGGGGGACCCTCCTACGAGCAGTACTTC. The whole variable domain, remainder taken from reference TRBV7-9 and TRBJ2-7, is DTGVSQNPRHKITKRGQNVTFRCDPISEHNRLYWYRQTLGQGPEFLTYFQNEAQLEKSRLLSDRFSAERPKGSFSTLEIQRTEQGDSAMYLCASSLEGGPSYEQYFGPGTRLTVT.

V usage is TRBV7-2 and J usage is TRBJ1-2; D gene ambiguous. Germline-derived CDR1 and CDR2 are SGHTA and FQGNSA. The CDR3 is 16 amino acids. V gave up 1 base and J gave up 5 bases, with 17 bases separating them. The CDR3, as DNA: TGTGCCAGCAGCTTAGGGGTTGGGGTCCCGACTTATGGCTACACCTTC. Amino acid sequence: CASSLGVGVPTYGYTF.

This clonotype was seen a single time. The CDR3, as DNA: TGTGCCACCAGTAAAAACCCCGGGACGGAGTTCTACAATGAGCAGTTCTTC. It is translated as CATSKNPGTEFYNEQFF. The chain joins TRBV24-1 to TRBJ2-1, with D tentatively TRBD1 or TRBD2 (5 bases each). Trimming removed 6 bases from V and 3 bases from J, with 20 bases in between. The germline gives CDR1 KGHDR, CDR2 SFDVKD. The CDR3 totals 17 residues.

To note about this clonotype: An end of the junction does not agree with germline; a read error may underlie this. CDR3 sequence (DNA): TGTGCCGGCAGCCAGGGGGCCTACGAGCAGTACTTC. It translates to CAGSQGAYEQYF. The J gene is TRBJ2-7, the V gene TRBV12-3 or TRBV12-4; 7 bases are shared with TRBD1. The CDR3 extends over 12 amino acids.

The V gene is TRBV6-1, the J gene TRBJ2-3; D gene uncertain. V lost 2 bases to trimming and J lost 2 bases, with 8 bases between them. Germline CDR1 reads MNHNS; CDR2 reads SASEGT. There are 14 residues in the CDR3. This CDR3 is CASSERSTTDTQYF. CDR3 DNA sequence: TGTGCCAGCAGTGAACGGTCTACCACAGATACGCAGTATTTT.